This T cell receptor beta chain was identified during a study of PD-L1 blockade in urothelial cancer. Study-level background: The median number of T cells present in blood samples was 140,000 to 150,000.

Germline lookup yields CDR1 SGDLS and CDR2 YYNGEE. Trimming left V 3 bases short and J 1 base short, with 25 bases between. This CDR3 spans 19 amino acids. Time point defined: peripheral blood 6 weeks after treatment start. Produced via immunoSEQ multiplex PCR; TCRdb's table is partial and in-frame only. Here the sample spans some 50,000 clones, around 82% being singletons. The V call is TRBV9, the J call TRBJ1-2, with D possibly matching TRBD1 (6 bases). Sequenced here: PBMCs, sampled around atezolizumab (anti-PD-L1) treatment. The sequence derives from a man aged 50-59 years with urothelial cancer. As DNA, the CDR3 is TGTGCCAGCAGCGCCCCGGACAGCCCACTCGACTCGAGTAACTATGGCTACACCTTC. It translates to CASSAPDSPLDSSNYGYTF.